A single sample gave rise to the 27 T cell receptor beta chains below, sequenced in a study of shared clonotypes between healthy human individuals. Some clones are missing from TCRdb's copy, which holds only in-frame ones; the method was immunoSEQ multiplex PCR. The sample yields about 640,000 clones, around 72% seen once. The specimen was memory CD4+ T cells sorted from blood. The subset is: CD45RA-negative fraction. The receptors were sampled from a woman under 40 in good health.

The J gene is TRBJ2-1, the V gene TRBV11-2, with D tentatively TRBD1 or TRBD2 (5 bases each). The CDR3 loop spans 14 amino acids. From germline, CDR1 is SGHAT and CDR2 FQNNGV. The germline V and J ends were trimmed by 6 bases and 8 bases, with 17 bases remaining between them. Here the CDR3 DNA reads TGTGCCAGCAGACTGGGCATGGGGGTGGATGAGCAGTTCTTC. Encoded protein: CASRLGMGVDEQFF.

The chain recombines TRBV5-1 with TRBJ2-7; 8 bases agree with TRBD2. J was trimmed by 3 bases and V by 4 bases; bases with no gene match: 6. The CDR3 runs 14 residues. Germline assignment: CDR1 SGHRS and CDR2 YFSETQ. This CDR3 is CASSLEREYYEQYF. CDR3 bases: TGCGCCAGCAGCCTGGAGCGGGAGTACTACGAGCAGTACTTC.

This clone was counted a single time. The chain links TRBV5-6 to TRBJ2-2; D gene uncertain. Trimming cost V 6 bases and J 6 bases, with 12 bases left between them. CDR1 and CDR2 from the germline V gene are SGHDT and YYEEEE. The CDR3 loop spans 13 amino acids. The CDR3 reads CASTESWAGELFF. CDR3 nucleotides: TGTGCCAGCACCGAATCATGGGCCGGGGAGCTGTTTTTT.

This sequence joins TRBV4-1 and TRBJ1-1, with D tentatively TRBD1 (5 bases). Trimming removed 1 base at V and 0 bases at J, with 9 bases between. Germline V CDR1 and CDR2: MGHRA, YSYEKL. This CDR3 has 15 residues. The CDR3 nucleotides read TGCGCCAGCAGCCAAGGGGGCATTGTGAACACTGAAGCTTTCTTT. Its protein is CASSQGGIVNTEAFF.

The CDR3 sequence is CASSYGTDYNEQFF. CDR3 in DNA: TGCGCCAGCAGTTACGGGACTGATTACAATGAGCAGTTCTTC. The V gene is TRBV5-1, the J gene TRBJ2-1; possible D gene TRBD2, 6 bases. In germline, CDR1 is SGHRS, CDR2 YFSETQ. CDR3 length: 14 amino acids. The V end lost 5 bases, the J end lost 4 bases, and 13 bases lay between the germline ends.

The CDR3 coding sequence is TGTGCCAGCAGCTTTGACGGGAACACTGAAGCTTTCTTT. It is translated as CASSFDGNTEAFF. The V and J genes are TRBV7-3 and TRBJ1-1; D remains ambiguous. The V gene lost 3 bases and the J gene lost 1 base, with 6 bases spanning the gap. The CDR3 sequence is 13 residues long. Germline CDR1 and CDR2: SGHTA and FQGTGA.

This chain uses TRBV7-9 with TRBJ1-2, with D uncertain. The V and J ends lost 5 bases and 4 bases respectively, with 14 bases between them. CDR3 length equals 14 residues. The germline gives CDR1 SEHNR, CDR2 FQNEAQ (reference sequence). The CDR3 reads CASSLDGNSYGYTF. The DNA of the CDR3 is TGTGCCAGCAGCCTGGACGGGAATTCCTATGGCTACACCTTC.

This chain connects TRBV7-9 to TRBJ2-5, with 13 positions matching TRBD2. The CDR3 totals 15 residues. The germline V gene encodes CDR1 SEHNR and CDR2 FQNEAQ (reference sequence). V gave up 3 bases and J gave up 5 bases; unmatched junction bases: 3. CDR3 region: CASSLRLAGGETQYF. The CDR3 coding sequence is TGTGCCAGCAGCTTGCGACTAGCGGGAGGTGAGACCCAGTACTTC. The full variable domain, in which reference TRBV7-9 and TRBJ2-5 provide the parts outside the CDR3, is DTGVSQNPRHKITKRGQNVTFRCDPISEHNRLYWYRQTLGQGPEFLTYFQNEAQLEKSRLLSDRFSAERPKGSFSTLEIQRTEQGDSAMYLCASSLRLAGGETQYFGPGTRLLVL.

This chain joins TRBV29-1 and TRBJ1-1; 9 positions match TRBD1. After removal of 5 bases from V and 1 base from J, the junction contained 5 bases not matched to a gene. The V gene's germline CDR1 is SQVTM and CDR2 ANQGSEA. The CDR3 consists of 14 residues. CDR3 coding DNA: TGCAGCGTTTCCGGGACAGGGCGGAACACTGAAGCTTTCTTT. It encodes CSVSGTGRNTEAFF.

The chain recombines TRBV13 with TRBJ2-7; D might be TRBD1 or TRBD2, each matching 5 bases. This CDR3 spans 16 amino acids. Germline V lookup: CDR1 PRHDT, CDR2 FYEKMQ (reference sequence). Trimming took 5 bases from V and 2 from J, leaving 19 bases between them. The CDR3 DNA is TGTGCCAGCAGCGGACAACCGGGACCTACCCCCTACGAGCAGTACTTC. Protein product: CASSGQPGPTPYEQYF.

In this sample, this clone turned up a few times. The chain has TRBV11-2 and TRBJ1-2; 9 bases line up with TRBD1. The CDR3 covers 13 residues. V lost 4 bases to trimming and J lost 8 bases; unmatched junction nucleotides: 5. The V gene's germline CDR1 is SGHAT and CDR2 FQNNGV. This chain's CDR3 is CASSSQGAQGYTF. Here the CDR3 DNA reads TGTGCCAGCAGCTCACAGGGGGCTCAGGGCTACACCTTC.

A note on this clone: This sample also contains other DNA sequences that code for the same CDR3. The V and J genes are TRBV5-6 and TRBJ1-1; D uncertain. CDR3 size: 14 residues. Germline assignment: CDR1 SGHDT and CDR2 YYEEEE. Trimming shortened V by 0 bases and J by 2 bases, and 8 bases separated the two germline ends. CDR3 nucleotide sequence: TGTGCCAGCAGCTTGGGTAGGATTAACACTGAAGCTTTCTTT. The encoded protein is CASSLGRINTEAFF.

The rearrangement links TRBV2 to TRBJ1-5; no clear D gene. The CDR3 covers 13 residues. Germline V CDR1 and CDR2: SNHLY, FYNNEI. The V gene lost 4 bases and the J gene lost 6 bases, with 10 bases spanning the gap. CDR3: CASSVGWGQPQHF. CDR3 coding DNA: TGTGCCAGCAGTGTCGGATGGGGTCAGCCCCAGCATTTT.

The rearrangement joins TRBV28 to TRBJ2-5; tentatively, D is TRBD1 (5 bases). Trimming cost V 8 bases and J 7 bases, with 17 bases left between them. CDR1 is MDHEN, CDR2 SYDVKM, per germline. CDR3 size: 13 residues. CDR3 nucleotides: TGTGCCAGCCAAACGATGGGGCGAGGGACCCAGTACTTC. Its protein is CASQTMGRGTQYF.

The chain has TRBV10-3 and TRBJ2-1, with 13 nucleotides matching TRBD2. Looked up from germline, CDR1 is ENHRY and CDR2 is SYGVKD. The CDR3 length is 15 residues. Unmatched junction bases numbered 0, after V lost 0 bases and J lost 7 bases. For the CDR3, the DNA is TGTGCCATCAGTGAGTCGACTAGCGGGAGGAATGAGCAGTTCTTC. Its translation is CAISESTSGRNEQFF.

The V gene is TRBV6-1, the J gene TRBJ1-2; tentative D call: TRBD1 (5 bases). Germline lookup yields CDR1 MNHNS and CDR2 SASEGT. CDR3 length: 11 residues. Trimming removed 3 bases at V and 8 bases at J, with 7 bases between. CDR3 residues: CASSEGRGYTF. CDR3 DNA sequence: TGTGCCAGCAGTGAGGGACGAGGCTACACCTTC.

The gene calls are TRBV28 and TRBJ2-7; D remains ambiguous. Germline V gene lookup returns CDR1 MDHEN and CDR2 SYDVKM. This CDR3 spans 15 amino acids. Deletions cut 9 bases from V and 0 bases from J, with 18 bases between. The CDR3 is CASHSGPHISYEQYF. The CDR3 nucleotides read TGTGCCAGTCATTCGGGTCCTCATATCTCCTACGAGCAGTACTTC.

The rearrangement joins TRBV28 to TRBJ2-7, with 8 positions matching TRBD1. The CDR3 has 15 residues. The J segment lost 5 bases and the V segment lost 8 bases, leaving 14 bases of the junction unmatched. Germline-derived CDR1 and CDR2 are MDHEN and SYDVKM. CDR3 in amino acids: CASPPITGQGDEQYF. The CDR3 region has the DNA TGTGCCAGCCCCCCCATAACAGGACAGGGTGACGAGCAGTACTTC.

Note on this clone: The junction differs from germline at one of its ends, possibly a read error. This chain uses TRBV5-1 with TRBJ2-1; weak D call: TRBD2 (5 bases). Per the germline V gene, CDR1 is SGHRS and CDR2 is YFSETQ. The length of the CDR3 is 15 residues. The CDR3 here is CASSRTASSHNEQFF. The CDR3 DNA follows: TGCGCCAGCAGCCGGACGGCTAGCTCCCACAATGAGCAGTTCTTC. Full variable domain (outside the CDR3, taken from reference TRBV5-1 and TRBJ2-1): KAGVTQTPRYLIKTRGQQVTLSCSPISGHRSVSWYQQTPGQGLQFLFEYFSETQRNKGNFPGRFSGRQFSNSRSEMNVSTLELGDSALYLCASSRTASSHNEQFFGPGTRLTVL.

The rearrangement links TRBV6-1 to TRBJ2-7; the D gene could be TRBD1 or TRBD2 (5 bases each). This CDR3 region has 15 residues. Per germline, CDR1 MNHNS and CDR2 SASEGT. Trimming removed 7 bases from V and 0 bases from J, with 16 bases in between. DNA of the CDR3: TGTGCCAGCACGCCCCTCCGGGACGCCTCCTACGAGCAGTACTTC. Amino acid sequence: CASTPLRDASYEQYF.

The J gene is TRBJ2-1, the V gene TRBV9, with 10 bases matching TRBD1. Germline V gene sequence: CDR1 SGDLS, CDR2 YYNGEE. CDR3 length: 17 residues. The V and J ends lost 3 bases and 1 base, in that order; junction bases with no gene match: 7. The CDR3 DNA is TGTGCCAGCAGCGGTAGACAGGGGGCGCGTTCCTACAATGAGCAGTTCTTC. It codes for CASSGRQGARSYNEQFF.

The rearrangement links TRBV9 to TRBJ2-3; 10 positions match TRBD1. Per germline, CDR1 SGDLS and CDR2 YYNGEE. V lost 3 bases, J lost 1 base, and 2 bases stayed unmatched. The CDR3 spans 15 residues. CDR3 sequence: CASSATGGGTDTQYF. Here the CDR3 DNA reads TGTGCCAGCAGCGCGACAGGGGGCGGCACAGATACGCAGTATTTT.

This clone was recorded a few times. The CDR3 region has the DNA TGTGCCAGCAGCTTAGCGATATCAGGGACAGATACGCAGTATTTT. Translated: CASSLAISGTDTQYF. The rearrangement links TRBV7-9 to TRBJ2-3; tentative D call: TRBD1 (5 bases). Germline assignment: CDR1 SEHNR and CDR2 FQNEAQ (reference sequence). V lost 0 bases to trimming and J lost 3 bases, with 10 bases between them. The length of the CDR3 is 15 residues.

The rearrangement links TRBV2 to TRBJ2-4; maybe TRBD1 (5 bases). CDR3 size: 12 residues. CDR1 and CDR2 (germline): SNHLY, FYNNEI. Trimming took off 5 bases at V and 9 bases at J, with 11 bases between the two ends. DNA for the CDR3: TGTGCCAGCAGTCCGGACATCAGCATTCAGTACTTC. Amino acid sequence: CASSPDISIQYF.

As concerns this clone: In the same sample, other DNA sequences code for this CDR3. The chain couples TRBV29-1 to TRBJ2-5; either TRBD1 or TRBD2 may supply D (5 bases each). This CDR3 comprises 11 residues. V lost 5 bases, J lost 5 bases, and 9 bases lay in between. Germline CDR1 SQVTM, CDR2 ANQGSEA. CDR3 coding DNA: TGCAGCGTTTCCGAGGGGGAGACCCAGTACTTC. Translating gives CSVSEGETQYF.

This chain's CDR3 is CASSTRTGRRTEAFF. CDR3 DNA: TGTGCCAGCAGTACCCGGACAGGGAGGCGAACTGAAGCTTTCTTT. This chain connects TRBV6-5 to TRBJ1-1, with TRBD1 identical over 8 bases. The CDR3 sequence is 15 residues long. Germline V CDR1 and CDR2: MNHEY, SVGAGI. V shed 5 bases and J 5 bases; nucleotides not matched to a gene: 10.

In DNA form, the CDR3 reads TGTGCCAGCAGCCCCCGGGACACCCAGCATTTT. Amino acids: CASSPRDTQHF. J is TRBJ1-5 and V is TRBV28, with D possibly being TRBD1 (6 bases). The V end was cut by 6 bases, the J end by 11 bases, with 11 bases between. The germline gives CDR1 MDHEN, CDR2 SYDVKM. This CDR3 is 11 amino acids long.